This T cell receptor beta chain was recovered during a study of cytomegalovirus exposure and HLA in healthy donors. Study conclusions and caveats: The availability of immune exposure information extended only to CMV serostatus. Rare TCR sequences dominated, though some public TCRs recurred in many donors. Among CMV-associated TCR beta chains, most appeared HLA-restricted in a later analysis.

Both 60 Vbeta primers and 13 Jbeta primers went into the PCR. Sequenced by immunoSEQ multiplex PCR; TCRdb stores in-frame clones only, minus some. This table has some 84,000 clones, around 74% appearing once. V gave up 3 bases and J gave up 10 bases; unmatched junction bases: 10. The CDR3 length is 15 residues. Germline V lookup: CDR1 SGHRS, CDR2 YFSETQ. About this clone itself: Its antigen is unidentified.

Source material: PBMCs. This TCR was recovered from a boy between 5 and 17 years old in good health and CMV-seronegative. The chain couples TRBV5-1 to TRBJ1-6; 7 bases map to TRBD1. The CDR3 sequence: CASSYSDRDGSPLHF. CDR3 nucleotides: TGCGCCAGCAGCTACTCCGACAGGGACGGCTCACCCCTCCACTTT. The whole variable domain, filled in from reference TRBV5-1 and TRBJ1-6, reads KAGVTQTPRYLIKTRGQQVTLSCSPISGHRSVSWYQQTPGQGLQFLFEYFSETQRNKGNFPGRFSGRQFSNSRSEMNVSTLELGDSALYLCASSYSDRDGSPLHFGNGTRLTVT.